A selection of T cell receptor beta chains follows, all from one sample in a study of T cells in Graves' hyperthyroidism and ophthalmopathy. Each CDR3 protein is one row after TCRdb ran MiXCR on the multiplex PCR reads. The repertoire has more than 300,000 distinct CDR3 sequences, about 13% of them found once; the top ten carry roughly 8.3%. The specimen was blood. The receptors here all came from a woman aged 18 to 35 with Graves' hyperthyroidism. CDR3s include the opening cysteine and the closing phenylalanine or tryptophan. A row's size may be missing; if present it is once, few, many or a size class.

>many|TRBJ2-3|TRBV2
CASITRRDLDTQYF
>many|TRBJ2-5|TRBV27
CASRPLAGVETQYF
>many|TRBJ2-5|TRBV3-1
CASSQGLAGGETQYF
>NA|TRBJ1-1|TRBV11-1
CASSLSWRVGTEAFF
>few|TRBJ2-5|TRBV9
CASSSRTGMMGETQYF
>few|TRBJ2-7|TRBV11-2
CASSLDRGTGREQYF
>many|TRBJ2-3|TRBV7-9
CASSPRLAGGPTDTQYF
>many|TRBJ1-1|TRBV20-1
CSAREYRGDLNTEAFF
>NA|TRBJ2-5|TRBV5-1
CASSAGTSSSETQYF
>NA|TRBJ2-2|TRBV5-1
CASSLTRELFF
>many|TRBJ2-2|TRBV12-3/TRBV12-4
CASTVPLAHRGLVGELFF
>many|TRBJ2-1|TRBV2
CASSEVWLASSNEQFF
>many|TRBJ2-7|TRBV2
CASQRQDPRYEQYF
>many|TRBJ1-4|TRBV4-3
CASSQDRGPLEKLFF
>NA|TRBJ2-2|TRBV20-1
CSARALERPGELFF
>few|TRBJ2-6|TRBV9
CASTLRTGGDSGANVLTF